The rows below give T cell receptor beta chains drawn from one sample of a study of long-term antiretroviral therapy in people with HIV. Clones were read by immunoSEQ multiplex PCR, and TCRdb kept only the in-frame ones, dropping some. The sample carries some 43,000 clones, approximately 86% recorded once. Sample: unsorted PBMCs, taken 0.1 years before starting antiretroviral therapy. All receptors derive from a woman between 45 and 60 years old with HIV. Both conserved end residues are part of each CDR3. D genes are given only for firm matches. Clone size is not always given. Where it is, it says once, few, many or a class for expanded clones.

once,NA,TRBV6-6,TRBJ1-4,TGTGCCAGCACGGTCCATGAGGGCCGAACAGGGGAAAAACTGTTTTTT,CASTVHEGRTGEKLFF
NA,TRBD1,TRBV5-1,TRBJ1-2,TGCGCCAGCAGCTTGAACCGGGACAGGGCGTCTGGCTACACCTTC,CASSLNRDRASGYTF
few,NA,TRBV7-9,TRBJ1-2,TGTGCCAGCAGGGGGACGGGAGTCGCTAACTATGGCTACACCTTC,CASRGTGVANYGYTF
NA,TRBD1,TRBV4-2,TRBJ1-5,TGTGCCAGCAGCCCGGGACAGAATAGCAATCAGCCCCAGCATTTT,CASSPGQNSNQPQHF
NA,TRBD1,TRBV7-9,TRBJ1-5,TGTGCCAGCAGCTCGGGGGGGACAGGGCCCAATCAGCCCCAGCATTTT,CASSSGGTGPNQPQHF
NA,TRBD1,TRBV25-1,TRBJ1-1,TGTGCCAGCAGTACCGGAACAGGGGGGACTGAAGCTTTCTTT,CASSTGTGGTEAFF
NA,TRBD2,TRBV6-4,TRBJ2-7,TGTGCCAGCAGTGACAGGACCCCCCGGGAAGGACTAGCGCCCAGCTCCTACGAGCAGTACTTC,CASSDRTPREGLAPSSYEQYF
NA,NA,TRBV11-3,TRBJ2-3,TGTGCCAGCAGCTTGGGGGGAAGCACAGATACGCAGTATTTT,CASSLGGSTDTQYF
NA,NA,TRBV19,TRBJ2-2,TGTGCCTCCAAGACAGCTAGCACCGGGGAGCTGTTTTTT,CASKTASTGELFF
NA,NA,TRBV19,TRBJ1-5,TGTGCCAGTACAGATAGCCGGAATCAGCCCCAGCATTTT,CASTDSRNQPQHF
NA,TRBD1,TRBV5-1,TRBJ1-4,TGCGCCAGCAGCAGGGCCCCACAGGGGGCGAACGAAAAACTGTTTTTT,CASSRAPQGANEKLFF
NA,NA,TRBV5-1,TRBJ2-3,TGCGCCAGCGGGTTAGGATATTCTAGCACAGATACGCAGTATTTT,CASGLGYSSTDTQYF
NA,NA,TRBV19,TRBJ1-3,TGTGCCACCGCCAACTCTGGAAACACCATATATTTT,CATANSGNTIYF
NA,NA,TRBV10-3,TRBJ2-1,TGTGCCACCACAGGGATCGCCTACAATGAGCAGTTCTTC,CATTGIAYNEQFF
NA,NA,TRBV7-6,TRBJ1-1,TGTGCCAGCAGCTTAGTAGGACAGAGCATGAACACTGAAGCTTTCTTT,CASSLVGQSMNTEAFF
once,NA,TRBV18,TRBJ2-7,TGTGCCAGCTCACTAAACCCAGCTGGGGAGCAGTACTTC,CASSLNPAGEQYF
NA,NA,TRBV6-5,TRBJ2-7,TGTGCCAGCACGCCCGGGACGCCCTACGAGCAGTACTTC,CASTPGTPYEQYF
NA,TRBD1,TRBV7-2,TRBJ1-1,TGTGCCAGCAGCTCCTTGGGGATGGGAGGGGGCTCTGAAGCTTTCTTT,CASSSLGMGGGSEAFF
NA,NA,TRBV30,TRBJ1-1,TGTGCCTGGACCCCGTCTGGTATGAACACTGAAGCTTTCTTT,CAWTPSGMNTEAFF
NA,NA,TRBV5-6,TRBJ2-5,TGTGCCAGCAGCTTGGTGGGCGGTCAAGAGACCCAGTACTTC,CASSLVGGQETQYF
NA,NA,TRBV15,TRBJ2-7,TGTGCCACCAGCAGAGGGCCAGGGCAAACCTTTGAGCAGTACTTC,CATSRGPGQTFEQYF
NA,NA,TRBV2,TRBJ2-4,TGTGCCAGCAGTGGGGGGAAACTAGCCAAAAACATTCAGTACTTC,CASSGGKLAKNIQYF
few,NA,TRBV7-3,TRBJ2-3,TGTGCCAGCAGTCATGGGGCTGGGGGCACAGATACGCAGTATTTT,CASSHGAGGTDTQYF
NA,NA,TRBV18,TRBJ2-7,TGTGCCAGCTCCCCCGCAGTGGAGCAGTACTTC,CASSPAVEQYF
NA,NA,TRBV28,TRBJ1-2,TGTGCCAGCAGTCCGAATGAGATCTATGGCTACACCTTC,CASSPNEIYGYTF
NA,TRBD2,TRBV2,TRBJ2-5,TGTGCCAGCAGGATGACTAGCCAACCAGAGACCCAGTACTTC,CASRMTSQPETQYF
NA,TRBD1,TRBV6-6,TRBJ2-7,TGTGCCAGCATGAGGGGGACAGGGAAAAACGAGCAGTACTTC,CASMRGTGKNEQYF
NA,NA,TRBV5-6,TRBJ2-3,TGTGCCAGCAGCTGGCCTAGGGGGTTCAGAACAGATACGCAGTATTTT,CASSWPRGFRTDTQYF
NA,NA,TRBV25-1,TRBJ2-7,TGTGCCAGCAGTGAGGCTGGCAGCCACGAGCAGTACTTC,CASSEAGSHEQYF
NA,NA,TRBV4-3,TRBJ1-1,TGCGCCAGCAGCCGACGGCTGGGGCAGGCTGAAGCTTTCTTT,CASSRRLGQAEAFF
NA,NA,TRBV2,TRBJ1-1,TGTGCCAGCAGTTACCAGGGGCACAACACTGAAGCTTTCTTT,CASSYQGHNTEAFF